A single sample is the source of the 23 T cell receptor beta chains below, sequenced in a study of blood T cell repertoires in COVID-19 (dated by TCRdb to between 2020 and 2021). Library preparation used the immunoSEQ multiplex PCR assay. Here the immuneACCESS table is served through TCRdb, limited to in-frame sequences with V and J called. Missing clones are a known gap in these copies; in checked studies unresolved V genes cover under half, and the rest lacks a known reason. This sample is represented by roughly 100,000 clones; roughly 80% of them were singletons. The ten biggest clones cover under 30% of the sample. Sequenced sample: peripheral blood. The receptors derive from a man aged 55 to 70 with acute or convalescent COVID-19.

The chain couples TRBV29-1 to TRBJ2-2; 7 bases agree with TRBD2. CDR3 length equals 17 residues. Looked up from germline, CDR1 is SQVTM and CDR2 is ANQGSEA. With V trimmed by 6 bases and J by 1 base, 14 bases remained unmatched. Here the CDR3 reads CSVRGVVGSENTGELFF. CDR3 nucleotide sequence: TGCAGCGTCCGGGGGGTAGTAGGCTCCGAGAACACCGGGGAGCTGTTTTTT.

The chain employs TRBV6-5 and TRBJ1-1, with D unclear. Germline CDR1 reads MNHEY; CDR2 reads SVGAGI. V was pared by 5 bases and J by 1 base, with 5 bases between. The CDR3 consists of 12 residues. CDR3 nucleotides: TGTGCCAGCAGTCGAGCGAACACTGAAGCTTTCTTT. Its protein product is CASSRANTEAFF.

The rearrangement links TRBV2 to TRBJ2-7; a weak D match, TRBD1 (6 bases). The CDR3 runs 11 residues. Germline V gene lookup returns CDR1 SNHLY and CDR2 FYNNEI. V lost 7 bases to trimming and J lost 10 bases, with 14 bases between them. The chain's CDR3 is CASTYQGRQYF. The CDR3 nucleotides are TGTGCCAGCACCTACCAGGGGCGACAGTACTTC.

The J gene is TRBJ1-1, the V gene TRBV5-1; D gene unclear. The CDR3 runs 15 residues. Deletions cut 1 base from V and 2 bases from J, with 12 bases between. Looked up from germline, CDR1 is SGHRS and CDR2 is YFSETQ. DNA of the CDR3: TGCGCCAGCAGCTTGTCTACGGGAGGTAACACTGAAGCTTTCTTT. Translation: CASSLSTGGNTEAFF.

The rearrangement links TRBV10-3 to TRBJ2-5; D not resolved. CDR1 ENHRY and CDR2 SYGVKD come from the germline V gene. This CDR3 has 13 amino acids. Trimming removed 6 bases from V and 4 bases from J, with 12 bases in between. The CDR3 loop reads CAISTQDTETQYF. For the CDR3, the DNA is TGTGCCATCAGCACTCAGGATACAGAGACCCAGTACTTC.

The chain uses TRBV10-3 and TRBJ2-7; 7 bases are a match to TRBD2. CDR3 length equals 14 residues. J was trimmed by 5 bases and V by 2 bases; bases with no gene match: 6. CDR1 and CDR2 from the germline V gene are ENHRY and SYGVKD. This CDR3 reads CAISEGGSEDEQYF. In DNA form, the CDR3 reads TGTGCCATCAGTGAGGGCGGGAGTGAAGACGAGCAGTACTTC.

In nucleotides, the CDR3 is TGTGCCAGCAGCTTAAAACGAGGGCACCACGGCTACACCTTC. Residues: CASSLKRGHHGYTF. This sequence joins TRBV7-3 and TRBJ1-2; no reliable D call. The CDR3 is made up of 14 amino acids. Trimming took 1 base from V and 8 from J, leaving 14 bases between them. The V gene's germline CDR1 is SGHTA and CDR2 FQGTGA.

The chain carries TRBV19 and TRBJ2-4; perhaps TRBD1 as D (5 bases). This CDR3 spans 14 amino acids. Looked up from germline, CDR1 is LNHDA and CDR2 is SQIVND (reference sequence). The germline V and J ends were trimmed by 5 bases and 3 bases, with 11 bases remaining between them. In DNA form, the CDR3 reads TGTGCCAGTAGTCTGGGCAGGGACAAAAACATTCAGTACTTC. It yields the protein CASSLGRDKNIQYF.

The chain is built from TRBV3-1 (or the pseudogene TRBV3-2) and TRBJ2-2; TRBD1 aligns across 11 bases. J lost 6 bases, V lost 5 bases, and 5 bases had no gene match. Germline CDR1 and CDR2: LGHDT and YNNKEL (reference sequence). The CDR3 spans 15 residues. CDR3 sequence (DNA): TGTGCCAGCAGCGAGGGACAGGGGGGAGCCGGGGAGCTGTTTTTT. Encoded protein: CASSEGQGGAGELFF.

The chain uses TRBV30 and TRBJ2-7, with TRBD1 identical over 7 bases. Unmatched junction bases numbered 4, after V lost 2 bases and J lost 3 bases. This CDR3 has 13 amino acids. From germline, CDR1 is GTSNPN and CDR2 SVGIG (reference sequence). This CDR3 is CAWSSGQSYEQYV. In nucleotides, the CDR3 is TGTGCCTGGAGTTCGGGACAGAGCTACGAGCAGTACGTC.

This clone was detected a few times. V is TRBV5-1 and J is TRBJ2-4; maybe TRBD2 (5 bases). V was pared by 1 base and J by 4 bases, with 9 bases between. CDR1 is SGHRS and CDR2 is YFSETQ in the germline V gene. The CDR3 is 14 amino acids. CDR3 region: CASSLNSEKNIQYF. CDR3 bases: TGCGCCAGCAGCTTGAATAGCGAGAAAAACATTCAGTACTTC.

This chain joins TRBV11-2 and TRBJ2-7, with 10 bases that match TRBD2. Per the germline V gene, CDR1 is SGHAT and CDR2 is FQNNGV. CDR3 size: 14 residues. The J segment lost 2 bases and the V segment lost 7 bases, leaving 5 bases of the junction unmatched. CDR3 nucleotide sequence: TGTGCCAGCAACCGAGCGGGAGGGGCCTACGAGCAGTACTTC. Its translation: CASNRAGGAYEQYF.

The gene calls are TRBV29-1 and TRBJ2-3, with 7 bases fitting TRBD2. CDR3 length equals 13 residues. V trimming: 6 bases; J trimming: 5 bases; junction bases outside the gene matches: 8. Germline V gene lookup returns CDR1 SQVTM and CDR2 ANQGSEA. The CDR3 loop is CSVVRSGGDTQYF. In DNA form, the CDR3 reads TGCAGCGTAGTTAGGTCGGGGGGAGATACGCAGTATTTT.

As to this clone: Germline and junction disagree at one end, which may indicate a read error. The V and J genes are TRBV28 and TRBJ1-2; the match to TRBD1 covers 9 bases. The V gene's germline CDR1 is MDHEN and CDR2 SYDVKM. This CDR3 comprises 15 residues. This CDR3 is CASSLPGQGNHGYTF. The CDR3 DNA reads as TGTGCCAGCAGTCTACCGGGACAGGGTAACCATGGCTACACCTTC.

The DNA for the CDR3 is TGCAGCACAACAGGGGCGTTGAACACTGAAGCTTTCTTT. This encodes CSTTGALNTEAFF. The rearrangement uses TRBV29-1 and TRBJ1-1, with TRBD1 matching 7 bases. This CDR3 comprises 13 residues. Germline CDR1 and CDR2: SQVTM and ANQGSEA. The trim removed 8 bases at V and 0 bases at J, leaving 6 bases unmatched.

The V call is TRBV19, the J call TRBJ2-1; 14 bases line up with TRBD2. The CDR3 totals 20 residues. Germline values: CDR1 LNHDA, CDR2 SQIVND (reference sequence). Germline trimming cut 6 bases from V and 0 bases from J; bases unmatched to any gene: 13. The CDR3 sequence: CASRIRPGLAGEGSYNEQFF. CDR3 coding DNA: TGTGCCAGTAGAATCCGTCCGGGACTAGCGGGAGAAGGCTCCTACAATGAGCAGTTCTTC. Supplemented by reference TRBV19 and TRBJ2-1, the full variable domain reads DGGITQSPKYLFRKEGQNVTLSCEQNLNHDAMYWYRQDPGQGLRLIYYSQIVNDFQKGDIAEGYSVSREKKESFPLTVTSAQKNPTAFYLCASRIRPGLAGEGSYNEQFFGPGTRLTVL.

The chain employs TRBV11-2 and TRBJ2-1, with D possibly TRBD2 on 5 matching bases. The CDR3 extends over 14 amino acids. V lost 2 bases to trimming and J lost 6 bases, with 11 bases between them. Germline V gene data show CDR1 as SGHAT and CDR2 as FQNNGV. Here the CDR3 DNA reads TGTGCCAGCAGCTTACCGGGGTACCTCAATGAGCAGTTCTTC. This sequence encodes CASSLPGYLNEQFF. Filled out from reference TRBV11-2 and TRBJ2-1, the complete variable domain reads EAGVAQSPRYKIIEKRQSVAFWCNPISGHATLYWYQQILGQGPKLLIQFQNNGVVDDSQLPKDRFSAERLKGVDSTLKIQPAKLEDSAVYLCASSLPGYLNEQFFGPGTRLTVL.

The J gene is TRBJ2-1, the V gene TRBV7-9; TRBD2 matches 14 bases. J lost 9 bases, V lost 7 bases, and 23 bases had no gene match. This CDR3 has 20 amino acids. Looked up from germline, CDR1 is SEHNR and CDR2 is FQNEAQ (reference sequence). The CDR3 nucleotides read TGTGCCAGCACCTTTAAACTGGTCAAGACTAGCGGGAGGGTATGGGTTGAGCAGTTCTTC. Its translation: CASTFKLVKTSGRVWVEQFF.

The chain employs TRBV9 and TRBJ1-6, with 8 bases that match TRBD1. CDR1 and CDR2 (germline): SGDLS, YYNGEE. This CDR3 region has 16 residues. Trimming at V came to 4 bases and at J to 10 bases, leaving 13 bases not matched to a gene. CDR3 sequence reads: CASSTHSDRGGSPLHF. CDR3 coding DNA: TGTGCCAGCAGCACCCACTCTGACAGGGGAGGGTCACCCCTCCACTTT.

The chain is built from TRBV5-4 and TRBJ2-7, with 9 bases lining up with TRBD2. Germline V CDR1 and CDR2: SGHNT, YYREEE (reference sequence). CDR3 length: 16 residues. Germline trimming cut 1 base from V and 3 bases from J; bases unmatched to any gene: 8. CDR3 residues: CASSLMASGTGYEQYF. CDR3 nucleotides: TGTGCCAGCAGCTTGATGGCTAGCGGGACCGGCTACGAGCAGTACTTC.

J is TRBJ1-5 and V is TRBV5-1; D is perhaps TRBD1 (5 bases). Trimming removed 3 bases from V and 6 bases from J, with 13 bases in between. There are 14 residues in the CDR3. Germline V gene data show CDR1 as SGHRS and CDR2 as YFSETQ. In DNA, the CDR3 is TGCGCCAGCAGCTGGGGTGGGGCTGGTCAGCCCCAGCATTTT. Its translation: CASSWGGAGQPQHF.

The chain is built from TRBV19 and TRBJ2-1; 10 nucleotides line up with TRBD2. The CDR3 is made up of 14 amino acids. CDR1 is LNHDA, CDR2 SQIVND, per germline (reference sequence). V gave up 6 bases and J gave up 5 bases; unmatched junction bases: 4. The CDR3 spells CASRASGRDNEQFF. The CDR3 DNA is TGTGCCAGTAGGGCTAGCGGGAGAGACAATGAGCAGTTCTTC.

The CDR3 region is CASSYRPDIRNSPLHF. Written as DNA, the CDR3 is TGTGCCAGCAGTTACAGACCGGACATCCGAAATTCACCCCTCCACTTT. The chain links TRBV6-5 to TRBJ1-6; weak D call: TRBD1 (5 bases). CDR1 and CDR2 from the germline V gene are MNHEY and SVGAGI. The CDR3 contains 16 residues. Between the trimmed V and J ends, which lost 2 bases and 7 bases, there was a span of 15 bases.